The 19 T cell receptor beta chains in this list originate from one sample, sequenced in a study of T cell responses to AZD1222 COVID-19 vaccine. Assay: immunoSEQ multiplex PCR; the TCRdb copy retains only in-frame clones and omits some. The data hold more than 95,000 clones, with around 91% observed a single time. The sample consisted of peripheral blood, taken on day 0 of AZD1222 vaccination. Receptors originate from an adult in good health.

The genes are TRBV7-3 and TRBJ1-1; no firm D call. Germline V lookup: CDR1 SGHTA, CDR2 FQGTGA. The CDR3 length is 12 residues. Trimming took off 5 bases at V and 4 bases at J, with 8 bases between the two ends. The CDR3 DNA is TGTGCCAGCAGCAACGGACTCACTGAAGCTTTCTTT. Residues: CASSNGLTEAFF.

In nucleotides, the CDR3 is TGTGCCAGTAGTATAGATTCCCCCGCCGGGCCCTACGAGCAGTACTTC. Its translation is CASSIDSPAGPYEQYF. The chain joins TRBV19 to TRBJ2-7, with no clear D. Germline lookup yields CDR1 LNHDA and CDR2 SQIVND (reference sequence). The CDR3 has 16 amino acids. V was pared by 0 bases and J by 2 bases, with 14 bases between. Using reference TRBV19 and TRBJ2-7 for the parts outside the CDR3, the full variable domain is DGGITQSPKYLFRKEGQNVTLSCEQNLNHDAMYWYRQDPGQGLRLIYYSQIVNDFQKGDIAEGYSVSREKKESFPLTVTSAQKNPTAFYLCASSIDSPAGPYEQYFGPGTRLTVT.

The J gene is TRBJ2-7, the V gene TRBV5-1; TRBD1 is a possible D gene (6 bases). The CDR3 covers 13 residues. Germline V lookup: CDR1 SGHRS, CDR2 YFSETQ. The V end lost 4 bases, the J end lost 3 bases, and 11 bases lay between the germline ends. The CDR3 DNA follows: TGCGCCAGCAGCCCCGGACAGCTCTACGAGCAGTACTTC. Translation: CASSPGQLYEQYF.

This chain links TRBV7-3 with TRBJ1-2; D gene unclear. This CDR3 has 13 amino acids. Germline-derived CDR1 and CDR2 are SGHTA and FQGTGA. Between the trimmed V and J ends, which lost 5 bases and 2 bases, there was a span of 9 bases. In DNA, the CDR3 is TGTGCCAGCAGCGCTGACGGAAACTATGGCTACACCTTC. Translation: CASSADGNYGYTF.

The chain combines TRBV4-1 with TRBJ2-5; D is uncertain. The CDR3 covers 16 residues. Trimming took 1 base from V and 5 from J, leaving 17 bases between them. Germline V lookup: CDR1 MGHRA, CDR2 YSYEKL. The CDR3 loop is CASSQALTPLRETQYF. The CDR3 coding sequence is TGCGCCAGCAGCCAAGCCCTGACACCTTTAAGGGAGACCCAGTACTTC.

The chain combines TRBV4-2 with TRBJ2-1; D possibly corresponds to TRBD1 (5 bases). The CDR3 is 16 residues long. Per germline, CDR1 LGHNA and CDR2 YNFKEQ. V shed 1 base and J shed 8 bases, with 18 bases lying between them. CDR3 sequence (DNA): TGTGCCAGCAGCCAAGGAGACCCCTGGGGCTTCGATGAGCAGTTCTTC. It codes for CASSQGDPWGFDEQFF.

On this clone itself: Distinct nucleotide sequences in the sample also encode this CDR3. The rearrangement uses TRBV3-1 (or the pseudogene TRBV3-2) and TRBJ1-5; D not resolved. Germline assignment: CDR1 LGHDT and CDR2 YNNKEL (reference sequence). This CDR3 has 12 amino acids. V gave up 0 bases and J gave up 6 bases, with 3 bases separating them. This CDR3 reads CASSQEGQPQHF. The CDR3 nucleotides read TGTGCCAGCAGCCAAGAGGGTCAGCCCCAGCATTTT.

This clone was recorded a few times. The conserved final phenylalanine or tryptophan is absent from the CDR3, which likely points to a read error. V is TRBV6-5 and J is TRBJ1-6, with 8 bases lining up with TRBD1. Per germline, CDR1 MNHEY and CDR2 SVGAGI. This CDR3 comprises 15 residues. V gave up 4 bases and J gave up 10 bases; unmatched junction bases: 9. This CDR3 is CASSLQGGENSPLHL. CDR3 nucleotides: TGTGCCAGCAGTTTACAGGGGGGCGAGAACTCACCCCTCCACCTT.

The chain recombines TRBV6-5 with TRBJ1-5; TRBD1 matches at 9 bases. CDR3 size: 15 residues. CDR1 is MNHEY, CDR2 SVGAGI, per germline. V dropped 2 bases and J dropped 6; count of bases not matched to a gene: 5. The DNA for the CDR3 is TGTGCCAGCAGTTACGGACGGGACAGGGCTCAGCCCCAGCATTTT. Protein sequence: CASSYGRDRAQPQHF.

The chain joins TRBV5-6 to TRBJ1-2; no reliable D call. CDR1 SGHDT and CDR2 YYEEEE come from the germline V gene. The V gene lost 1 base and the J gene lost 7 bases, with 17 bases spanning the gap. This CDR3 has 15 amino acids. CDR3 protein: CASSLSRAGLGGYTF. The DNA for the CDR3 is TGTGCCAGCAGCTTGAGTAGGGCCGGATTGGGTGGCTACACCTTC.

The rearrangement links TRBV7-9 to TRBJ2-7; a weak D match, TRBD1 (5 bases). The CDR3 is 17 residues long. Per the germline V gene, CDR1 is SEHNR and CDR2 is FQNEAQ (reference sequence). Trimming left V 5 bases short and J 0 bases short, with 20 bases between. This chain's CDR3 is CASSSPKFRVGSYEQYF. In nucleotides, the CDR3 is TGTGCCAGCAGCAGCCCCAAATTCAGGGTAGGCTCCTACGAGCAGTACTTC.

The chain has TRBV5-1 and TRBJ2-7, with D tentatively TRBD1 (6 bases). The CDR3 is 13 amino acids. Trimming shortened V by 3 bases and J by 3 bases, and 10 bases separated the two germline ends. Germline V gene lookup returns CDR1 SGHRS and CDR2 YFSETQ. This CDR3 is CASSSGQNYEQYF. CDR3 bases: TGCGCCAGCAGCTCCGGACAGAACTACGAGCAGTACTTC.

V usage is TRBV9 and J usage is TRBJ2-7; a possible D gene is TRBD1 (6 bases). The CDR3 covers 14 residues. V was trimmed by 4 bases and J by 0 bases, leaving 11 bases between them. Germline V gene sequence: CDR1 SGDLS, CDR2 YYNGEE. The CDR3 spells CASSTRDISYEQYF. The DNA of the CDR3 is TGTGCCAGCAGCACCCGGGACATCTCCTACGAGCAGTACTTC.

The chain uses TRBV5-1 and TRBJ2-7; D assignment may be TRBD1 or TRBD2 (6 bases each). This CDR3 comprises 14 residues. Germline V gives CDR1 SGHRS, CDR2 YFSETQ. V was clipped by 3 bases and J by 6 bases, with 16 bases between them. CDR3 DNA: TGCGCCAGCAGCTCGGGGGTCGGGGGCCGCGAGCAGTACTTC. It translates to CASSSGVGGREQYF.

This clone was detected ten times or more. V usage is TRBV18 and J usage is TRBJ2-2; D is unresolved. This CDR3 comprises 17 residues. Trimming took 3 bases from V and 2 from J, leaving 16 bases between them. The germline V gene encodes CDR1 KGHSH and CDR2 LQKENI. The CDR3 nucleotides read TGTGCCAGCTCACCGTCCTTGCTGCTGGCTAACACCGGGGAGCTGTTTTTT. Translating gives CASSPSLLLANTGELFF.

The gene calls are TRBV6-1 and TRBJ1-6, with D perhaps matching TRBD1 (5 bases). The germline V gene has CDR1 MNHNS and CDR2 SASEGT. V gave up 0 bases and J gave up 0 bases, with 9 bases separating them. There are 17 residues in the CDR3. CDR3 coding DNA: TGTGCCAGCAGTGAAGCGGGGCTTCGCTCCTATAATTCACCCCTCCACTTT. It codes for CASSEAGLRSYNSPLHF.

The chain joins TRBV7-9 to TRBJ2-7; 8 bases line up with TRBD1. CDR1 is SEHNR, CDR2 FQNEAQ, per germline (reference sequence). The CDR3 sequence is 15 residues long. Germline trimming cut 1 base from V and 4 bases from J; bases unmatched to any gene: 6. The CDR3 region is CASSLEGQGGYEQYF. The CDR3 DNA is TGTGCCAGCAGCTTAGAAGGACAGGGAGGTTACGAGCAGTACTTC.

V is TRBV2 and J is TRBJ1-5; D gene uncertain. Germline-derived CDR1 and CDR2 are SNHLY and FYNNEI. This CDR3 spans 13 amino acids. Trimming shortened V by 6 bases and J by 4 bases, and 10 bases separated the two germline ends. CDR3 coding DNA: TGTGCCAGCAGCGCCTATCAAAATCAGCCCCAGCATTTT. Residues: CASSAYQNQPQHF.

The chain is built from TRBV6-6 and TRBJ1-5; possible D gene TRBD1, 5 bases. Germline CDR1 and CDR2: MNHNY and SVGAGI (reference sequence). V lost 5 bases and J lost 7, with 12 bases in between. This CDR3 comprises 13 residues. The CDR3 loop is CASSTTGIQPQHF. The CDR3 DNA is TGTGCCAGCAGTACCACAGGAATCCAGCCCCAGCATTTT.